This TCR beta chain emerged from a study of PD-1 blockade in classical Hodgkin lymphoma (dated by TCRdb to 2018 to 2020). Broadly, across the study: Nivolumab dosing was 3 mg/kg intravenously every 2 weeks, continuing until either disease progression or unacceptable toxicity. The study used TCR beta sequencing and CyTOF to define a peripheral blood immune signature of response to PD-1 blockade in classical Hodgkin lymphoma.

The study at large found these results: Baseline TCR diversity was reported to be lower in newly diagnosed patients than in healthy donors, and even lower in relapsed/refractory patients. Lower diversity was observed in patients in whom nivolumab was started less than 1 year after ASCT, and these patients were excluded from later analyses so that confounding by immune reconstitution would be avoided. Among trial patients, those achieving complete response had baseline diversity similar to that of newly diagnosed patients, while diversity was significantly lower in partial responders and progressors. CD4+ but not CD8+ TCR diversity rose significantly by C4D1 (p=0.0027 vs p=0.16), most apparent in complete responders (p=0.02). Only a single clinical trial cohort was studied, and what caused the repertoire differences, possibly disease activity or prior therapy, remained undefined.

From the cysteine through the phenylalanine, the CDR3 covers 15 amino acids. Only the CDR3 portion is preserved as DNA: 45 bases, with reading frame beginning at the first base. According to the germline V gene, CDR1 reads SGHRS and CDR2 reads YFSETQ. V and J lose 0 bases and 2 bases, and a span of 8 bases separates them. For this clone: The antigen it recognizes is unknown. There are no base qualities to consult, and no much larger clone falls within one base.

The time point label here, explained by the study, means: cycle 1 day 1 (C1D1), immediately before nivolumab initiation. All trial patients had relapsed after autologous stem cell transplantation, with cohorts A, B and C differing in prior brentuximab vedotin exposure. The trial cohort included 50 to 70 patients with relapsed/refractory classical Hodgkin lymphoma, and each patient had a best overall response of complete response, partial response or progressive disease. Trial patients were treated with single-agent nivolumab in the multi-cohort phase II CheckMate 205 trial. Best overall response was determined by an independent review committee according to the 2007 International Working Group response criteria. Trial PBMCs were obtained immediately prior to nivolumab initiation (C1D1) and on therapy at cycle 2 day 1 and cycle 4 day 1. Peripheral blood was collected in 8 mL Vacutainer Cell Preparation Tubes, from which PBMCs were isolated by centrifugation and then cryopreserved.

The Qiagen DNeasy kit was used to extract genomic DNA from unsorted PBMCs and from the negatively selected CD4+ and CD8+ fractions. Using primers that anneal to V and J segments, immunoSEQ multiplex PCR amplified the TCR beta CDR3 regions. Amplification bias was minimized using a synthetic immune receptor repertoire, and residual bias was removed computationally after sequencing. For the original study's pipeline: Custom Python scripts were used to quantify repertoire diversity as the Shannon entropy index. The unsorted, CD4+ and CD8+ repertoires were each analyzed separately, with the exception of combined analyses, where CD4+ and CD8+ sequences were merged in silico. Clonal expansion was defined as a frequency increase of at least 2-fold after treatment compared with C1D1, and clones undetected at baseline were assigned a pseudocount of 0.5. Clones with 0 or 1 copy at C1D1 were defined as singleton clones, while clones with 2 or more copies were defined as non-singleton clones. Clones expanded in unsorted samples were annotated as CD4+, CD8+ or unknown by matching protein sequences in sorted samples from the same patient. Wilcoxon tests on paired samples were used to test changes in diversity from C1D1 to C4D1. Entries here come from immuneACCESS through TCRdb and include only in-frame sequences with V and J called. Some clones fail to appear in such tables; in the studies checked, an unresolved V gene covers under half of the shortfall, and the cause of the remainder is unknown. V, J and clone size are taken as reported in that table, and D and trimming were inferred from the DNA itself. This sample comprises about 100,000 clones, approximately 88% of them detected only once. The leading ten clones occupy 10% to 15% of the sample.

Sample: peripheral blood mononuclear cells (PBMCs), taken at baseline. The origin of this receptor is a human donor with classical Hodgkin lymphoma. Here the chain combines TRBV5-1 and TRBJ2-2, with no D gene named confidently. Read as DNA, the sequence is TGCGCCAGCAGCTTGGAGCCGCTTAACACCGGGGAGCTGTTTTTT. The encoded protein is CASSLEPLNTGELFF.